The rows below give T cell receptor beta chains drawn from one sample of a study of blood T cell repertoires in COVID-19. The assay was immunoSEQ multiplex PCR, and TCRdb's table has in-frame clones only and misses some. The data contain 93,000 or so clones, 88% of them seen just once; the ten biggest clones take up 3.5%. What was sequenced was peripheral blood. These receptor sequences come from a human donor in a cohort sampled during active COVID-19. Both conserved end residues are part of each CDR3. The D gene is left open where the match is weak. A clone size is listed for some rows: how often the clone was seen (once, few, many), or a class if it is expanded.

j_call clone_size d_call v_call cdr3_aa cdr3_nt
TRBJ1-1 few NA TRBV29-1 CSVGGAAGSTEAFF TGCAGCGTTGGGGGAGCGGCGGGGAGCACTGAAGCTTTCTTT
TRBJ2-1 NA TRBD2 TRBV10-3 CAISESLAGGLYNEQFF TGTGCCATCAGTGAGTCACTAGCGGGGGGCCTATACAATGAGCAGTTCTTC
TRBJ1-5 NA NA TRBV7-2 CASSETYSNQPQHF TGTGCCAGCAGCGAAACATATAGCAATCAGCCCCAGCATTTT
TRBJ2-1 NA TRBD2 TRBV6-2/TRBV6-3 CASSYGGGGAHEQFF TGTGCCAGCAGTTATGGGGGCGGGGGGGCCCATGAGCAGTTCTTC
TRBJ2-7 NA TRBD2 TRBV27 CASSFKGLAGMEQYF TGTGCCAGCAGTTTCAAGGGACTAGCGGGGATGGAGCAGTACTTC
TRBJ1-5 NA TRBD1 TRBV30 CAWTGGGGQPQHF TGTGCCTGGACAGGGGGCGGTGGGCAGCCCCAGCATTTT
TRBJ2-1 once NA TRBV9 CASSVGDTVFSYNEQFF TGTGCCAGCAGCGTGGGGGACACCGTCTTCTCTTACAATGAGCAGTTCTTC
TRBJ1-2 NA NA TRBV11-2 CASSLVGPSNYGYTF TGTGCCAGCAGCTTAGTAGGCCCTAGCAACTATGGCTACACCTTC
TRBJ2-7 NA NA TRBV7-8 CASSSRTTRTGYEQYF TGTGCCAGCAGCTCCAGGACTACCCGAACCGGCTACGAGCAGTACTTC
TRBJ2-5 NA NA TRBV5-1 CASSPGGRAQYF TGCGCCAGCAGCCCTGGGGGCCGGGCCCAGTACTTC
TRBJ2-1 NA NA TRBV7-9 CASSYDSFANEQFF TGTGCCAGCAGCTACGACAGTTTCGCGAATGAGCAGTTCTTC
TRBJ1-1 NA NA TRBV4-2 CASSQGTLNTEAFF TGTGCCAGCAGCCAAGGGACACTGAACACTGAAGCTTTCTTT
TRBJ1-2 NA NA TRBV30 CAWSATLGAYGYTF TGTGCCTGGAGTGCAACTCTGGGGGCCTATGGCTACACCTTC
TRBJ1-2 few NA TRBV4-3 CASSQARGRANYGYTF TGCGCCAGCAGCCAAGCCCGCGGGCGAGCTAACTATGGCTACACCTTC
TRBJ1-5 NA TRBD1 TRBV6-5 CASKPGTGSSQPQHF TGTGCCAGCAAACCGGGGACAGGGTCTAGTCAGCCCCAGCATTTT
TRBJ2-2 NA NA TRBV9 CASSVDGSGNTGELFF TGTGCCAGCAGCGTAGACGGTAGCGGGAACACCGGGGAGCTGTTTTTT
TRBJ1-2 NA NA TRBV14 CASSVLRGGGYTF TGTGCCAGCAGCGTCCTACGGGGGGGAGGCTACACCTTC
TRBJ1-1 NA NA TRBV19 CASSGTVNTEAFF TGTGCCAGTAGTGGCACAGTGAACACTGAAGCTTTCTTT
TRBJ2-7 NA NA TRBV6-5 CASSYGGVGSPYEQYF TGTGCCAGCAGTTACGGGGGCGTGGGCAGTCCCTACGAGCAGTACTTC
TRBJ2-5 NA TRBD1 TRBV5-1 CASRDVGTGEETQYF TGCGCCAGCAGGGACGTAGGGACAGGCGAGGAGACCCAGTACTTC
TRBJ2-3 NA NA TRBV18 CASSPPGRTDTQYF TGTGCCAGCTCACCACCGGGGCGCACAGATACGCAGTATTTT
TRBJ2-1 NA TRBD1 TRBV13 CASSLRTGGNEQFF TGTGCCAGCAGCTTACGGACAGGCGGCAATGAGCAGTTCTTC
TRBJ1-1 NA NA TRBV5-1 CASSLSPRVKNTEAFF TGCGCCAGCAGCTTGTCCCCCCGGGTAAAGAACACTGAAGCTTTCTTT
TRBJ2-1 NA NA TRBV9 CASSVDYSPSGEQFF TGTGCCAGCAGCGTAGATTATAGCCCGTCGGGAGAGCAGTTCTTC
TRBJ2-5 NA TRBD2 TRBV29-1 CSVAGGGRETQYF TGCAGCGTTGCTGGCGGGGGGAGAGAGACCCAGTACTTC
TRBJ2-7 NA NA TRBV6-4 CASSDSRAGTAPTYEQYF TGTGCCAGCAGTGACTCGAGGGCGGGGACGGCCCCCACCTACGAGCAGTACTTC